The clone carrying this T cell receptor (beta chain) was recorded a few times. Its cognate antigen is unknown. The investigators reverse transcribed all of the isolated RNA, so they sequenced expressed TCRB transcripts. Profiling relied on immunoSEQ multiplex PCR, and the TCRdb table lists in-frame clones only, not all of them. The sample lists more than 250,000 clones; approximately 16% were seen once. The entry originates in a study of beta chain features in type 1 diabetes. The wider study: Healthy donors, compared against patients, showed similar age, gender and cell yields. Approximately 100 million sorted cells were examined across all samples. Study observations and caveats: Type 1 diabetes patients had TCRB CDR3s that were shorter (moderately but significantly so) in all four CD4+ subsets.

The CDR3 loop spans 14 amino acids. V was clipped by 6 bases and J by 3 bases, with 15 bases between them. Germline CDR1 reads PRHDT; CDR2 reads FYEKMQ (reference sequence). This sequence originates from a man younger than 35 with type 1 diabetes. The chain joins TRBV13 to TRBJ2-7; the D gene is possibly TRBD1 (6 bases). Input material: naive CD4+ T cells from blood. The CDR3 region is CASRVGGRSYEQYF. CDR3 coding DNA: TGTGCCAGCAGAGTAGGGGGACGGAGCTACGAGCAGTACTTC.